A single sample gave rise to the 14 T cell receptor beta chains below, sequenced in a study of T-cell reconstitution after alpha-beta-depleted transplantation in children. Unique molecular identifiers were incorporated during preparation of the TCRbeta library. Using its own MiXCR run on the PCR reads, TCRdb lists one record per CDR3 protein. This table has almost 250,000 distinct CDR3 sequences, roughly 23% appearing once. Sample: PBMCs, taken before TCRalphabeta/CD19-depleted stem cell transplant. These receptors originate from a girl aged 2 to 9 with Fanconi anemia, due to receive a stem cell transplant.

This clonotype was picked up many times. The rearrangement uses TRBV20-1 and TRBJ2-7; TRBD2 might be the D (6 bases). Looked up from germline, CDR1 is DFQATT and CDR2 is SNEGSKA (reference sequence). CDR3 length equals 14 residues. V was clipped by 2 bases and J by 3 bases, with 14 bases between them. The CDR3 region has the DNA TGCAGTGCTAGATACGGCGGGATTCTCTACGAGCAGTACTTC. Residues: CSARYGGILYEQYF.

CDR3 loop: CASSQVGGGGGAETQYF. DNA for the CDR3: TGTGCCAGCAGCCAGGTTGGGGGCGGAGGGGGCGCGGAGACCCAGTACTTC. V is TRBV4-2 and J is TRBJ2-5; D may be TRBD1 (7 bases). Germline CDR1 and CDR2: LGHNA and YNFKEQ. V dropped 3 bases and J dropped 5 bases, with 22 bases sitting between them. The CDR3 is 17 residues long.

In its sample, this clonotype was seen many times. The CDR3 DNA reads TGTGCCAGCAGTTTCGGTACGGAATATGGCTACACCTTC. Amino acids: CASSFGTEYGYTF. V gene TRBV12-3 or TRBV12-4 combines with J gene TRBJ1-2; the D is unclear. The CDR3 spans 13 residues. Trimming stripped 3 bases from V and 5 bases from J, with 10 bases between.

At least ten counts were recorded for this clonotype. The chain recombines TRBV12-3 or TRBV12-4 with TRBJ1-5; D unresolved. CDR3 size: 14 residues. Trimming left V 7 bases short and J 6 bases short, with 16 bases between. The CDR3 sequence is CASTTISVGQPQHF. The CDR3 DNA sequence: TGTGCCAGCACCACAATTTCAGTGGGTCAGCCCCAGCATTTT.

The CDR3 DNA is TGCGCCAGCAGCTTGGCCGGGACAGGGATGAATGAGCAGTTCTTC. Translation gives CASSLAGTGMNEQFF. The rearrangement links TRBV5-1 to TRBJ2-1; 9 bases align to TRBD1. CDR1 is SGHRS, CDR2 YFSETQ, per germline. The J segment lost 7 bases and the V segment lost 0 bases, leaving 5 bases of the junction unmatched. This CDR3 contains 15 residues.

This clonotype was counted many times. The V and J genes are TRBV20-1 and TRBJ2-7; possible D gene TRBD2, 6 bases. The germline V gene has CDR1 DFQATT and CDR2 SNEGSKA (reference sequence). Trimming removed 3 bases at V and 4 bases at J, with 13 bases between. The CDR3 is 13 residues long. CDR3: CSASWVAAYEQYF. CDR3 DNA: TGCAGTGCTAGCTGGGTAGCGGCTTACGAGCAGTACTTC.

This sequence joins TRBV20-1 and TRBJ2-7; D gene unclear. Germline assignment: CDR1 DFQATT and CDR2 SNEGSKA (reference sequence). CDR3 length: 14 residues. V was clipped by 1 base and J by 3 bases, with 13 bases between them. This CDR3 is CSARVSFGLYEQYF. The DNA for the CDR3 is TGCAGTGCTAGAGTATCCTTTGGTCTCTACGAGCAGTACTTC.

The genes are TRBV12-3 or TRBV12-4 and TRBJ2-7; D tentatively reads TRBD1 or TRBD2 (5 bases each). CDR3 length equals 13 residues. Trimming took 5 bases from V and 5 from J, leaving 13 bases between them. Here the CDR3 reads CASSGVGGDEQYF. CDR3 DNA sequence: TGTGCCAGCAGTGGGGTTGGGGGTGACGAGCAGTACTTC.

The chain employs TRBV29-1 and TRBJ2-2; 12 bases fit TRBD1. The CDR3 has 14 amino acids. The germline CDR1 and CDR2 sequences are SQVTM and ANQGSEA. The V segment lost 7 bases and the J segment 4 bases; nucleotides outside the gene matches: 4. CDR3 protein: CSAGTGGGTGELFF. As DNA, the CDR3 is TGCAGCGCCGGGACAGGGGGCGGCACCGGGGAGCTGTTTTTT.

This clonotype was seen many times. The chain couples TRBV9 to TRBJ2-7, with a possible D match to TRBD1 (5 bases). The CDR3 loop spans 14 amino acids. Trimming left V 5 bases short and J 5 bases short, with 17 bases between. The germline V gene encodes CDR1 SGDLS and CDR2 YYNGEE. The CDR3 DNA reads as TGTGCCAGCAGTCCCGGGTCAGGGAACCACGAGCAGTACTTC. The encoded protein is CASSPGSGNHEQYF.

This chain uses TRBV7-6 with TRBJ2-3; D ambiguous. This CDR3 spans 13 amino acids. The germline V gene has CDR1 SGHVS and CDR2 FNYEAQ. The germline V and J ends were trimmed by 5 bases and 2 bases, with 8 bases remaining between them. Here the CDR3 DNA reads TGTGCCAGCAGCACCAATCCCACAGATACGCAGTATTTT. Its translation is CASSTNPTDTQYF.

This clonotype was counted ten times or more. The chain's CDR3 is CSAPGGTYNEQFF. The CDR3 coding sequence is TGCAGTGCTCCGGGGGGCACCTACAATGAGCAGTTCTTC. The genes are TRBV20-1 and TRBJ2-1; a weak D match, TRBD2 (7 bases). The CDR3 length is 13 residues. Between the trimmed V and J ends, which lost 5 bases and 2 bases, there was a span of 10 bases. The germline V gene encodes CDR1 DFQATT and CDR2 SNEGSKA (reference sequence).

This clonotype was observed a handful of times. CDR3 sequence: CASSSTGDYNEQFF. The CDR3 DNA follows: TGTGCCAGCAGCTCGACAGGGGACTACAATGAGCAGTTCTTC. The genes are TRBV5-4 and TRBJ2-1, with 8 bases that match TRBD1. Germline-derived CDR1 and CDR2 are SGHNT and YYREEE (reference sequence). J was trimmed by 3 bases and V by 3 bases; bases with no gene match: 2. The CDR3 runs to 14 residues.

This clonotype came up a few times. The genes are TRBV29-1 and TRBJ2-2, with D possibly matching TRBD1 (6 bases). Germline assignment: CDR1 SQVTM and CDR2 ANQGSEA. With 4 bases removed from V and 5 bases from J, the gap between germline ends came to 17 bases. The CDR3 has 15 residues. The chain's CDR3 is CSVVHSGTRTGELFF. The CDR3 DNA reads as TGCAGCGTTGTCCACTCCGGGACAAGAACCGGGGAGCTGTTTTTT.